The T cell receptor beta chain under discussion was sequenced for a study of CD8+ T cells in alopecia areata. This clone came up once. Germline lookup yields CDR1 SNHLY and CDR2 FYNNEI. The CDR3 loop spans 16 amino acids. V shed 3 bases and J shed 0 bases, with 12 bases lying between them. Sequencing templates came from extracted RNA that was reverse transcribed into cDNA. Data came from immunoSEQ multiplex PCR; TCRdb stores just in-frame clones and leaves some out. This sample carries about 200,000 clones, about 61% of them seen once, and the ten largest clones take roughly 5%. V is TRBV2 and J is TRBJ2-4; D perhaps matches TRBD2 (5 bases). Material for sequencing was CD8+ T cells sorted from blood. The sequence derives from a human donor in good health. The CDR3 region is CASSDTSGGAKNIQYF. The CDR3 coding sequence is TGTGCCAGCAGTGATACGAGCGGTGGAGCCAAAAACATTCAGTACTTC. The full variable domain, its missing parts supplied by reference TRBV2 and TRBJ2-4, is EPEVTQTPSHQVTQMGQEVILRCVPISNHLYFYWYRQILGQKVEFLVSFYNNEISEKSEIFDDQFSVERPDGSNFTLKIRSTKLEDSAMYFCASSDTSGGAKNIQYFGAGTRLSVL.